Below, 8 T cell receptor beta chains from the same sample are listed, as sequenced in a study of blood T cell repertoires in COVID-19. Sequenced by immunoSEQ multiplex PCR; TCRdb stores in-frame clones only, minus some. This sample has 490,000 or so clones; approximately 90% occur once, and the top ten carry 1.8%. The sequencing input was PBMCs or T cells enriched from blood (not recorded which). These TCRs come from a woman in her 40s who had recovered from COVID-19.

The DNA for the CDR3 is TGTGCCAGCTCACCACAGGCAGGCGAGACCCAGTACTTC. It specifies CASSPQAGETQYF. The gene calls are TRBV18 and TRBJ2-5; D ambiguous. CDR3 length: 13 residues. Trimming cost V 1 base and J 5 bases, with 8 bases left between them. Germline V CDR1 and CDR2: KGHSH, LQKENI.

The chain joins TRBV5-1 to TRBJ2-3; 7 bases are shared with TRBD2. The V gene end was trimmed by 0 bases and the J gene end by 6 bases; junction bases not matched to a gene: 7. Germline assignment: CDR1 SGHRS and CDR2 YFSETQ. The CDR3 covers 15 residues. CDR3 DNA sequence: TGCGCCAGCAGCTTGGGGGCGGGAGTGGTCGATACGCAGTATTTT. This gives the protein CASSLGAGVVDTQYF. The variable domain in full, with the rest retrieved from reference TRBV5-1 and TRBJ2-3, is KAGVTQTPRYLIKTRGQQVTLSCSPISGHRSVSWYQQTPGQGLQFLFEYFSETQRNKGNFPGRFSGRQFSNSRSEMNVSTLELGDSALYLCASSLGAGVVDTQYFGPGTRLTVL.

The gene calls are TRBV24-1 and TRBJ2-7; 9 bases are shared with TRBD2. The CDR3 covers 15 residues. Germline V lookup: CDR1 KGHDR, CDR2 SFDVKD. The ends lost 2 bases at V and 8 bases at J; junction bases unmatched: 9. The CDR3 region has the DNA TGTGCCACCAGTGATTCGGGTAGCGGGAGCGATAAGCAGTACTTC. Protein: CATSDSGSGSDKQYF.

The gene calls are TRBV5-6 and TRBJ2-7; the match to TRBD1 covers 10 bases. V was clipped by 3 bases and J by 4 bases; unmatched bases: 4. The germline V gene has CDR1 SGHDT and CDR2 YYEEEE. The CDR3 extends over 14 amino acids. The CDR3 nucleotides are TGTGCCAGCAGCTACCGGGGACAGGGGTACGAGCAGTACTTC. Translating gives CASSYRGQGYEQYF.

The chain carries TRBV10-1 and TRBJ2-7, with 9 bases aligning to TRBD1. J gave up 6 bases and V 2 bases, and 8 bases lay outside the gene matches. Germline V gene data show CDR1 as WNHNN and CDR2 as SYGVQD (reference sequence). This CDR3 comprises 15 residues. CDR3 in DNA: TGCGCCAGCAGTGAGAGGGGACAGGGATCAAGCGAGCAGTACTTC. It yields the protein CASSERGQGSSEQYF.

This sequence joins TRBV27 and TRBJ2-5; D perhaps matches TRBD1 (5 bases). CDR1 MNHEY and CDR2 SMNVEV come from the germline V gene (reference sequence). CDR3 length: 16 amino acids. Deletions cut 0 bases from V and 5 bases from J, with 16 bases between. CDR3 nucleotide sequence: TGTGCCAGCAGTTTATCACCAGGGATGGGTATGGAGACCCAGTACTTC. Its translation: CASSLSPGMGMETQYF.

The chain has TRBV2 and TRBJ1-5; the D gene is possibly TRBD1 (5 bases). Deletions cut 6 bases from V and 5 bases from J, with 11 bases between. Germline CDR1 reads SNHLY; CDR2 reads FYNNEI. The CDR3 is 13 residues long. CDR3 in amino acids: CASSIAGHQPQHF. CDR3 in DNA: TGTGCCAGCAGCATTGCGGGGCATCAGCCCCAGCATTTT. Based on the CDR3 plus reference TRBV2 and TRBJ1-5, the full variable domain is EPEVTQTPSHQVTQMGQEVILRCVPISNHLYFYWYRQILGQKVEFLVSFYNNEISEKSEIFDDQFSVERPDGSNFTLKIRSTKLEDSAMYFCASSIAGHQPQHFGDGTRLSIL.

There are a few counts of this clone. CDR3 bases: TGTGCCAGCAGCTATGGTAGCGGAGACTCCTACAATGAGCAGTTCTTC. Protein: CASSYGSGDSYNEQFF. V gene TRBV7-6 combines with J gene TRBJ2-1; tentative D call: TRBD2 (6 bases). The germline gives CDR1 SGHVS, CDR2 FNYEAQ. The CDR3 totals 16 residues. Trimming shortened V by 4 bases and J by 0 bases, and 13 bases separated the two germline ends.